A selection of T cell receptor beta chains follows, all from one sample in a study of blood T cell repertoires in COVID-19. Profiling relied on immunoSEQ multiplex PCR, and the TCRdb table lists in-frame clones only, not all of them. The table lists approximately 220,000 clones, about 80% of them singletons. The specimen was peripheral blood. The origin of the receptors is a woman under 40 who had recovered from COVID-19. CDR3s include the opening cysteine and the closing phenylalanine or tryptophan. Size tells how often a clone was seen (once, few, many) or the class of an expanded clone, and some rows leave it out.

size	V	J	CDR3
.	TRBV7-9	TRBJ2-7	CASSLAVFYEQYF
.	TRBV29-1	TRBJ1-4	CSGQGEREKLFF
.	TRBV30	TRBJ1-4	CAFGTAAGKLFF
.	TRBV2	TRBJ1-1	CALSGVNTEAFF
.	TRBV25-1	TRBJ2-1	CASSLGTTSNEQFF
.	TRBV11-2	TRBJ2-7	CASSPGGIAGEEEQYF
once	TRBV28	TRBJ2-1	CASSFLMVWGPGYNEQFF
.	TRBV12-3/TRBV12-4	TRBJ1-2	CASSQGANGYTF
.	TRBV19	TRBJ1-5	CASSWADSNQPQHF
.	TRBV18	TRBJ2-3	CASSGASTDTQYF
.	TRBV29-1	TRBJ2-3	CSVGQASSTDTQYF
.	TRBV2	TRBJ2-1	CAILAGVDEQFF
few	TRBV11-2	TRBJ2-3	CASVDRRVTDTQYF
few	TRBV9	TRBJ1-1	CASSASPGTGLREGTFF
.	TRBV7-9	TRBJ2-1	CASSLGASGSFTHEQFF
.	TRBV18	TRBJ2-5	CASSRGRQETQYF
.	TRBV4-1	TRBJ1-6	CASSQEGGGAGNSPLHF
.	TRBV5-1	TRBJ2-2	CASLAGGANTGELFF
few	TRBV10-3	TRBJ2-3	CAISDSGTGGTDTQYF
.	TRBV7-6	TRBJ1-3	CASSLAPRGGDTIYF
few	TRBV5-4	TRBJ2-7	CASTEAGRSYEQYF
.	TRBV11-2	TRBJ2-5	CASSLRPAGSETQYF
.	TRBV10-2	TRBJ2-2	CASSVAGGTGELFF
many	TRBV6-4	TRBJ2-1	CASSEGLAGVQFF
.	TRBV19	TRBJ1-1	CASSRQGLEAFF
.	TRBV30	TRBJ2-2	CAWRITSGPTGELFF
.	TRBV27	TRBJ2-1	CASTKGGAAYNEQFF
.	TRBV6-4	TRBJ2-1	CASSRLAGDNEQFF
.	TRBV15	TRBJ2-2	CATYGGVAGGNTGELFF
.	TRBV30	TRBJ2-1	CAWRAPRDYEQFF
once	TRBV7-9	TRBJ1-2	CARQGENGYTF
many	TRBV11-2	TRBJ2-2	CASSLILAGGTGELFF
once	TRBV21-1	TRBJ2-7	CASSTRPGGSYEQYF
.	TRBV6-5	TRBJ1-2	CASSYSAEGYGYTF
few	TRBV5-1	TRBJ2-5	CASSLATGTSVGGETQYF
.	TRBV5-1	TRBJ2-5	CASSTDRTMQETQYF
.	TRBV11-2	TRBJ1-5	CASSWNAAVQGGSGQPQHF
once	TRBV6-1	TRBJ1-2	CASSEVRSYGYTF
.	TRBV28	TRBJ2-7	CASSSIPGLAISGPYEQYF
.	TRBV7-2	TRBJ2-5	CASSLTGYRETQYF
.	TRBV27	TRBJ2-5	CASLSQGAKTQYF
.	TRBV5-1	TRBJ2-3	CASSLEGGSRVTDTQYF
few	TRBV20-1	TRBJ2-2	CSASRASGRRAGELFF
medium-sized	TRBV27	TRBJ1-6	CASSLSGDRGRSPLHF